This T cell receptor (beta chain) was profiled in a study of T cell repertoires in aging, cancer and after chemotherapy. Study in general: Over several months to years, re-sampled healthy donor repertoires clearly shared clones. Around 8.8 million TCR reads made up the full dataset.

Germline V gene sequence: CDR1 SEHNR, CDR2 FQNEAQ (reference sequence). This CDR3 has 13 amino acids. The count of this clonotype is one. At one end, the junction sequence differs from germline, possibly due to a read error. The template was genomic DNA from peripheral blood, not RNA. Rearranged V-D-J TRB sequences were amplified with a mixed TRB-A/B primer pool. In TCRdb, the multiplex PCR reads were re-called with MiXCR into one record per CDR3 protein. Of over 8,500 distinct CDR3 sequences listed, approximately 24% are singletons. The chain carries TRBV7-9 and TRBJ1-2; a weak D match, TRBD1 (5 bases). The receptor was derived from a human donor in good health. The sequenced sample was blood. This chain's CDR3 is CASSYRDQRGYIF. CDR3 coding DNA: TGTGCCAGCAGCTACCGGGACCAGCGTGGCTACATCTTC.